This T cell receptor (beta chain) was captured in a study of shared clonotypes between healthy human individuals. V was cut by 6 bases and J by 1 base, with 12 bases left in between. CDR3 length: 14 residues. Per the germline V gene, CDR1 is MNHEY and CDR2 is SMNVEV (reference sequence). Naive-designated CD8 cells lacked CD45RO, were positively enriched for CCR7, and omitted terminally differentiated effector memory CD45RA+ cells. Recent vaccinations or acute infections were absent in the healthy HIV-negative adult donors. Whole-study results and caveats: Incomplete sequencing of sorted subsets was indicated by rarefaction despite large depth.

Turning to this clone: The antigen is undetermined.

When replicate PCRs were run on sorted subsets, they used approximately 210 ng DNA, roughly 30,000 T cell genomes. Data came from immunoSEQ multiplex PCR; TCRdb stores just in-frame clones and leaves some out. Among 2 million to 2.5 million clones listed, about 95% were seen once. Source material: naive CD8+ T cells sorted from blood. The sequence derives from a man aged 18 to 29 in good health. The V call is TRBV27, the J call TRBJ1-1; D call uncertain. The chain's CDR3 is CASSDSSRNTEAFF. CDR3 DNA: TGTGCCAGCAGCGACTCCTCGAGGAACACTGAAGCTTTCTTT.